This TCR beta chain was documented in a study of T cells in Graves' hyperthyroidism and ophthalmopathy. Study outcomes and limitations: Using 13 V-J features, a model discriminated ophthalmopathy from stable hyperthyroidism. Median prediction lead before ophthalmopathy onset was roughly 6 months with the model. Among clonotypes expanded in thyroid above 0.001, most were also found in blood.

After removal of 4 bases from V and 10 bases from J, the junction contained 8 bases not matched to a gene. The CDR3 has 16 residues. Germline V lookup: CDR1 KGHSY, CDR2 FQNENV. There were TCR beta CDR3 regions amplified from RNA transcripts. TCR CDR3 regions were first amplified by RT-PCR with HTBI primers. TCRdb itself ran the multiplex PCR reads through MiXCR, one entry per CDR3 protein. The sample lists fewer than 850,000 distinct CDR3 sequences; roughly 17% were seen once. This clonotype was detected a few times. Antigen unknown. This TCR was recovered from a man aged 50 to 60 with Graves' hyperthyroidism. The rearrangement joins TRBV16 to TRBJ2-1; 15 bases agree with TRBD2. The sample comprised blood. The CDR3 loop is CASSLLGLAGGREQFF. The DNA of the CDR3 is TGTGCCAGCAGCCTACTCGGACTAGCGGGAGGGAGGGAGCAGTTCTTC.